This T cell receptor (beta chain) was identified in a study of T-cell memory formation after mild COVID-19 (dated by TCRdb to about 2021). Regarding the complete study: TCR sequence clusters from the two donors were largely donor specific. In a couple of donors, T-cell clones that expanded and contracted after mild COVID-19 were tracked by sequencing TCRalpha and TCRbeta repertoires over time. The cohort was made up of two young adult volunteers, one female and one male, who were previously healthy.

Beyond this particular receptor, the publication reports: Clones contracting from day 15 to 85 had balanced CD4/CD8 phenotypes, while a second wave expanding from day 15 to 37 was biased towards CD4+. Some responding clones were found in pre-infection memory, which suggests that pre-existing cross-reactive memory T cells took part in the SARS-CoV-2 response. Contracting CD4+ clones were located mainly in the CM and EM memory subsets, whereas CD8+ clones were found to be enriched in EMRA. SARS-CoV-2 specificity was not confirmed for the second-wave clones peaking on day 37. The study included only a couple of mild cases, and larger cohorts that include severe cases with pre-infection samples were judged to be necessary.

PBMCs were isolated by Ficoll-Paque density gradient centrifugation. This clonotype occurred a few times. This receptor's antigen is unknown. Per-nucleotide qualities are absent, and no much larger clonotype sits a single base away. Instrument on record: Illumina NovaSeq 6000. TCRalpha and TCRbeta cDNA libraries were constructed by 5'RACE with constant-segment primers, with sample barcodes and unique molecular identifiers being introduced. RNA was extracted from every sample with Trizol reagent. Libraries were amplified in two PCR steps, with a second sample barcode and Illumina TruSeq adapters added in the second step. Sequencing of libraries was performed on an Illumina NovaSeq with 2 x 150 bp paired-end reads. The authors' analysis ran thus. The reads were demultiplexed and collapsed into UMI-guided consensus sequences using migec v1.2.7. Using mixcr v2.1.11, UMI consensuses were aligned to TRA and TRB V and J templates and then assembled into clonotypes. A clonotype was counted as expanded or contracted only if both edgeR and NoisET called the change significant, with noise models trained on biological replicates. For edgeR calls, a false discovery rate-adjusted p below 0.01 and a log2 fold-change threshold of 1 were applied. PCA with hierarchical clustering of max-normalized trajectories of the 1000 most abundant clonotypes was used as exploratory dynamics analysis. The CD4 or CD8 phenotype of responding clones was assigned using the separately sequenced CD4+ and CD8+ repertoires. TCRdb redid the processing of the public reads, applying fastp at Q25 and MiXCR, and retained in-frame beta chains. A single entry per CDR3 protein holds the most common genes and DNA from its merged rows. These V and J calls derive from TCRdb rather than the authors' analysis. The sample table records 350,000 or so distinct CDR3 sequences; roughly 19% of these occur just once. Clones ranked in the top ten supply roughly 21% of the sample.

Trimming removed 1 base from V and 6 bases from J, leaving 19 bases between the germline ends. The germline V gene sets CDR1 to SGHVS and CDR2 to FQNEAQ. Its CDR3 holds 16 amino acids, cysteine through valine. Just CDR3 DNA is preserved here, 48 bases in frame from base 1. The chain was built from TRBV7-8 and TRBJ2-7; a weak D assignment points to TRBD2 (6 bases agree). The sequencing input was PBMCs or a T cell subset sorted from them (not recorded which). The receptor's source is a man aged 18 to 30 who had mild COVID-19 (a few samples of this study predate the infection). The sample titles of this study are shuffled in the database, so cell type and time point are left out; the donor was told from shared clones. The CDR3 protein sequence reads: CASSLVAGIIPFEQYV. The sequenced DNA: TGTGCCAGCAGCTTAGTGGCGGGGATTATTCCTTTCGAGCAGTACGTC.